This TCR beta chain stems from a study of blood T cell repertoires in COVID-19. Looking at the study overall: The study drew acute and convalescent COVID-19 samples from the United States, Italy and Spain.

Germline CDR1 reads LNHNV; CDR2 reads YYDKDF (reference sequence). V dropped 1 base and J dropped 2 bases, with 21 bases sitting between them. CDR3 length: 19 amino acids. Authors' analysis steps: Estimates of nucleated cell counts were drawn from the amplification of reference gene primers. Measured with immunoSEQ multiplex PCR; TCRdb has only the in-frame clones, and not every one. V, J and clone size reflect that table, while D and trimming were determined from the DNA. The sample holds about 51,000 clones, roughly 84% seen once. This clone was recorded a few times. V gene TRBV15 combines with J gene TRBJ1-3, with D unclear. This TCR was recovered from a man aged 80 or over with active COVID-19. Source material: peripheral blood. This chain's CDR3 is CATSRATLNLRHTGNTIYF. CDR3 bases: TGTGCCACCAGCAGAGCCACCCTAAACCTCAGGCACACTGGAAACACCATATATTTT.